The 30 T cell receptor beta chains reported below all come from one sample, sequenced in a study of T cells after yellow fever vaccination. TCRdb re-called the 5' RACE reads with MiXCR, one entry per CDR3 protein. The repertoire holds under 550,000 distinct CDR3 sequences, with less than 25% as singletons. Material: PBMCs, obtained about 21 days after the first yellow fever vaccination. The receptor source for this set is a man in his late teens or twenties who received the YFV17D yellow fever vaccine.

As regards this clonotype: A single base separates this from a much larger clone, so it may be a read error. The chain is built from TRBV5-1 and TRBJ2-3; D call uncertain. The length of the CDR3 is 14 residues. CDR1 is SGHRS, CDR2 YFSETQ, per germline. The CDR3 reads CACSSYLGPDTQYF. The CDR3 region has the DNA TGCGCCTGCAGCTCCTATCTAGGCCCAGATACGCAGTATTTT.

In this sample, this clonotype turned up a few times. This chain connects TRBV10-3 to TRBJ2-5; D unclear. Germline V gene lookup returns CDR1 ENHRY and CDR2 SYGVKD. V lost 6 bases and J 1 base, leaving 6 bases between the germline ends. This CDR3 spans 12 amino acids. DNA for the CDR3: TGTGCCATCAGCGGCCTCCAAGAGACCCAGTACTTC. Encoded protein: CAISGLQETQYF.

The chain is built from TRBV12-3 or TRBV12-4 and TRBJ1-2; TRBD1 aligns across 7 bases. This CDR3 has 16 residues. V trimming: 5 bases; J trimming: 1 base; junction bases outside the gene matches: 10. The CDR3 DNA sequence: TGTGCCAGCAGTCGGACGGGACAGCAGGGTAACTATGGCTACACCTTC. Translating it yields CASSRTGQQGNYGYTF.

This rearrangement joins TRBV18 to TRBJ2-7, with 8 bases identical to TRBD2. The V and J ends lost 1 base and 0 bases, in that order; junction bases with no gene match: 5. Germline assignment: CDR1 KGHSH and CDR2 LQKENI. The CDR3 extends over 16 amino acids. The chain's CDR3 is CASSPRGGGSSYEQYF. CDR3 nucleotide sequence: TGTGCCAGCTCACCACGAGGCGGGGGGAGCTCCTACGAGCAGTACTTC.

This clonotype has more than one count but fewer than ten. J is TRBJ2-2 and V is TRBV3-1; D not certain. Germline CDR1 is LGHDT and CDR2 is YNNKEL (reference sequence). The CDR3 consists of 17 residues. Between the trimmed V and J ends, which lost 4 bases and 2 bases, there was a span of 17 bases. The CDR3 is CASSPPRRTANTGELFF. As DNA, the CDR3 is TGTGCCAGCAGCCCCCCTCGGCGGACGGCTAACACCGGGGAGCTGTTTTTT.

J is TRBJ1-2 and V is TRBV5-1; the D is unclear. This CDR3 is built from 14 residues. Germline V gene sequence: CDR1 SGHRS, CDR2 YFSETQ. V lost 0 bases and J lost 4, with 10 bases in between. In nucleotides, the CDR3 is TGCGCCAGCAGCTTGGTTGACGGAACCTATGGCTACACCTTC. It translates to CASSLVDGTYGYTF. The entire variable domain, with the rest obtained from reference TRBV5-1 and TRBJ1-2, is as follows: KAGVTQTPRYLIKTRGQQVTLSCSPISGHRSVSWYQQTPGQGLQFLFEYFSETQRNKGNFPGRFSGRQFSNSRSEMNVSTLELGDSALYLCASSLVDGTYGYTFGSGTRLTVV.

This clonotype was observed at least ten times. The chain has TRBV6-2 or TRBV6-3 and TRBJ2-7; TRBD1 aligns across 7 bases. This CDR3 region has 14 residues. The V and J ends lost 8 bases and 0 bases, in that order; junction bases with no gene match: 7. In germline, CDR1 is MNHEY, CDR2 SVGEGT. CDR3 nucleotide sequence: TGTGCCAGCGCCCCCGGGACAGTCTCCTACGAGCAGTACTTC. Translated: CASAPGTVSYEQYF.

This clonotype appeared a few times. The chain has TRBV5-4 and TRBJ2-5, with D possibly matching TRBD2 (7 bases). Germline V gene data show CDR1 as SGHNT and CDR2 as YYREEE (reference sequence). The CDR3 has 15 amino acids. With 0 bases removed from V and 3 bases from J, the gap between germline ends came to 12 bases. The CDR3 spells CASSLAGGPEETQYF. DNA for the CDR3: TGTGCCAGCAGCTTGGCCGGGGGGCCGGAAGAGACCCAGTACTTC.

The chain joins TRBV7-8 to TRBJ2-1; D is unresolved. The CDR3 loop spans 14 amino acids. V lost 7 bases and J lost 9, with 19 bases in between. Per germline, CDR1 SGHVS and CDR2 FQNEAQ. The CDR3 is CASTTRGKGIEQFF. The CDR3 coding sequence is TGTGCCAGCACCACCAGAGGAAAAGGCATTGAGCAGTTCTTC.

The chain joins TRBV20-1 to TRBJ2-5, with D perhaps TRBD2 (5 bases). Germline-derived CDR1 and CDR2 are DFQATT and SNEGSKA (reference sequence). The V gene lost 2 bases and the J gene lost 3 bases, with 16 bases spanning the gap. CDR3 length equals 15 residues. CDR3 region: CSARNPTVGEETQYF. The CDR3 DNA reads TGCAGTGCTAGAAATCCCACCGTCGGGGAAGAGACCCAGTACTTC.

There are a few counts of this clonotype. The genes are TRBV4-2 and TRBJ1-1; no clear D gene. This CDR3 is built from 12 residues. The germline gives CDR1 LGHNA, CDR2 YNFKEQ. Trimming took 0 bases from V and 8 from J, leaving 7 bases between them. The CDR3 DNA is TGTGCCAGCAGCCAAGAGGGTAGGGAAGCTTTCTTT. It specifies CASSQEGREAFF.

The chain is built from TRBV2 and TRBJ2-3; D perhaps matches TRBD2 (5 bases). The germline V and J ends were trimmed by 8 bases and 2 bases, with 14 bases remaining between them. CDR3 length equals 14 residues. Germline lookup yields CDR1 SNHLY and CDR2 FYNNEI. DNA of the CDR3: TGTGCCAGCCGTCCAGACTACTACACAGATACGCAGTATTTT. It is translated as CASRPDYYTDTQYF.

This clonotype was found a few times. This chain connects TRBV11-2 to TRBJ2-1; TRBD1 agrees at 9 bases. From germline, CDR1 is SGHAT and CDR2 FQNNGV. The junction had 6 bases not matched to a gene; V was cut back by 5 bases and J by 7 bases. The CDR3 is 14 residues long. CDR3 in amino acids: CASSIGQGINEQFF. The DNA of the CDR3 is TGTGCCAGCAGCATCGGACAGGGGATAAATGAGCAGTTCTTC.

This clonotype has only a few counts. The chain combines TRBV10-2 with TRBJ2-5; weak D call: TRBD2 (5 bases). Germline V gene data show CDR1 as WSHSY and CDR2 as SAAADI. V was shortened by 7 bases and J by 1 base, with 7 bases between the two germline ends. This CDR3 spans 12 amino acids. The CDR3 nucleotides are TGCGCCAGCATGAGCGGCCAAGAGACCCAGTACTTC. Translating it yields CASMSGQETQYF.

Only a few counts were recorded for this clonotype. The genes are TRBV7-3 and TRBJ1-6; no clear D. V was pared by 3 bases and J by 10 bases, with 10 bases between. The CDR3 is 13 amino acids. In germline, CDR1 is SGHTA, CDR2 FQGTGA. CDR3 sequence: CASSLSSESPLHF. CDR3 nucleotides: TGTGCCAGCAGCTTGAGCTCCGAATCACCCCTCCACTTT.

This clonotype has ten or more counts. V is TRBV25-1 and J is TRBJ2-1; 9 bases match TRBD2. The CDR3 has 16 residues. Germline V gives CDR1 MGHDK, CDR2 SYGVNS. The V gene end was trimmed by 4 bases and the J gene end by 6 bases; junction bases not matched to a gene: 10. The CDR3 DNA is TGTGCCAGCAGTGTAAGGGAGCGGGGGGCCGCCAATGAGCAGTTCTTC. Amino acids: CASSVRERGAANEQFF.

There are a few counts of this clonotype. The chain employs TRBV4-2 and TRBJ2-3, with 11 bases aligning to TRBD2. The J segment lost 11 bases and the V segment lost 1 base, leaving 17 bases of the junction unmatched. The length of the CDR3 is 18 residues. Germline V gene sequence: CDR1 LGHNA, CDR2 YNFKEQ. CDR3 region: CASSQAETSGESLWGQYF. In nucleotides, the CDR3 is TGTGCCAGCAGCCAAGCCGAGACTAGCGGGGAGTCTCTGTGGGGGCAGTATTTT.

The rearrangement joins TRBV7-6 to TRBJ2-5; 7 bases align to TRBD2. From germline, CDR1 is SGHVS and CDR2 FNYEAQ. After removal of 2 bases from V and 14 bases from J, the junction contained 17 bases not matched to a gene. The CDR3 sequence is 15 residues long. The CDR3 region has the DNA TGTGCCAGCAGCTTAACGGCGGGGGACCGGACCCCGAACTACTTC. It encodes CASSLTAGDRTPNYF.

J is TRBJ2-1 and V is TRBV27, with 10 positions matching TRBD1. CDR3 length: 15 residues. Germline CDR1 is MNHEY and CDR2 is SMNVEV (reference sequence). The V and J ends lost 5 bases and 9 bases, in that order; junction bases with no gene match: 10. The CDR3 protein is CASSRSGQGRSEQFF. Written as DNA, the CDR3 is TGTGCCAGCAGTCGGTCGGGACAGGGGAGGAGTGAGCAGTTCTTC.

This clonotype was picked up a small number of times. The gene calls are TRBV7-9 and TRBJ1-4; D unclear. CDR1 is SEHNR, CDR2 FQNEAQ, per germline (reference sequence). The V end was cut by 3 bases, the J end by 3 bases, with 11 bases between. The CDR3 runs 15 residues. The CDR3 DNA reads TGTGCCAGCAGCTTGTTTTCCGAATCTAATGAAAAACTGTTTTTT. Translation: CASSLFSESNEKLFF.

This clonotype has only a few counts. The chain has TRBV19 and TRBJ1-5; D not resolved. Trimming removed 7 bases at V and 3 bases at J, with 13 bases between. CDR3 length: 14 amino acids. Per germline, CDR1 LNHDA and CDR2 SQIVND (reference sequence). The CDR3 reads CASKRDSANQPQHF. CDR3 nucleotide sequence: TGTGCCAGTAAGAGGGATTCCGCCAATCAGCCCCAGCATTTT.

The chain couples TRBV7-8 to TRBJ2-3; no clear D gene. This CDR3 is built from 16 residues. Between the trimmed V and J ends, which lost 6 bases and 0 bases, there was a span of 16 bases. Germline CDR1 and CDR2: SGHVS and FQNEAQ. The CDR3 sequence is CASSRTFRSSTDTQYF. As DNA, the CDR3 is TGTGCCAGCAGTCGAACCTTTAGGTCCAGCACAGATACGCAGTATTTT.

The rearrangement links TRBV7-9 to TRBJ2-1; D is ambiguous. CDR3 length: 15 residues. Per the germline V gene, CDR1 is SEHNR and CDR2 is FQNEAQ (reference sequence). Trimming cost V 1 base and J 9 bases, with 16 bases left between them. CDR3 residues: CASSLGTRIWVEQFF. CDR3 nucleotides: TGTGCCAGCAGCTTAGGGACCAGGATCTGGGTTGAGCAGTTCTTC.

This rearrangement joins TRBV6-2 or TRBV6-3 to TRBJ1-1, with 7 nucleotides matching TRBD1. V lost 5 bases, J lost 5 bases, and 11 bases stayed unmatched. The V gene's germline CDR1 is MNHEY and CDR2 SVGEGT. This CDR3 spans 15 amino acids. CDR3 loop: CASSGRQGVGTEAFF. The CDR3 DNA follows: TGTGCCAGCAGTGGCCGACAGGGCGTTGGAACTGAAGCTTTCTTT.

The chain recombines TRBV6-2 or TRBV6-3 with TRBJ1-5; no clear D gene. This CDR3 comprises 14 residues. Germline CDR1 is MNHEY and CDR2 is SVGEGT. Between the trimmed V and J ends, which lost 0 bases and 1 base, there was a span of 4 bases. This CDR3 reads CASSYSASNQPQHF. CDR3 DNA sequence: TGTGCCAGCAGTTACTCAGCGAGCAATCAGCCCCAGCATTTT.

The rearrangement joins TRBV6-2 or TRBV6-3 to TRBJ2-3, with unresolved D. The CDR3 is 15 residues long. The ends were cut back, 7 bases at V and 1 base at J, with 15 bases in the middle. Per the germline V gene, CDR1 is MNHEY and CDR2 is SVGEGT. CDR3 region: CASNKKAARTDTQYF. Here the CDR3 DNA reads TGTGCCAGCAATAAGAAGGCAGCACGCACAGATACGCAGTATTTT.

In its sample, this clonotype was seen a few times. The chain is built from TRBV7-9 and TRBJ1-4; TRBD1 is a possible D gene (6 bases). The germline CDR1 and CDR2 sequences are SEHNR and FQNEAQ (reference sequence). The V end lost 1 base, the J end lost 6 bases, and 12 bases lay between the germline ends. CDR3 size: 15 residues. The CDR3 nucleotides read TGTGCCAGCAGCTTAGTTCGGGACATCTATGAAAAACTGTTTTTT. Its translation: CASSLVRDIYEKLFF.

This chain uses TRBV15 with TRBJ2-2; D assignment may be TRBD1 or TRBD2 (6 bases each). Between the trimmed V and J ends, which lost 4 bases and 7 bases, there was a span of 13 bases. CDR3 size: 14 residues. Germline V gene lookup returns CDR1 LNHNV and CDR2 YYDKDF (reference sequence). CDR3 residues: CATSKPGGGGELFF. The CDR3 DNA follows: TGTGCCACCAGCAAACCTGGAGGGGGCGGGGAGCTGTTTTTT. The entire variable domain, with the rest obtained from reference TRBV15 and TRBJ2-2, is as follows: DAMVIQNPRYQVTQFGKPVTLSCSQTLNHNVMYWYQQKSSQAPKLLFHYYDKDFNNEADTPDNFQSRRPNTSFCFLDIRSPGLGDTAMYLCATSKPGGGGELFFGEGSRLTVL.

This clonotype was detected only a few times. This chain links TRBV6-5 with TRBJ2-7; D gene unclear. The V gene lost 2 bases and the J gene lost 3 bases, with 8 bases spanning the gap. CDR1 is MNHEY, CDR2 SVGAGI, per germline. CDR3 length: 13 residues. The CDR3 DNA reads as TGTGCCAGCAGTTACGGTCAAAACTACGAGCAGTACTTC. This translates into CASSYGQNYEQYF.

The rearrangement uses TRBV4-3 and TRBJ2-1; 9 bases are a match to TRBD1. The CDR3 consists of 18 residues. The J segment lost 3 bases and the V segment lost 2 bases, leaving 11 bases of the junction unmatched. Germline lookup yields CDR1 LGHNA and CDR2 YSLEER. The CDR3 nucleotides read TGCGCCAGCAGCCAAACAGGGGGCCTTAGCGGGTTCTACAATGAGCAGTTCTTC. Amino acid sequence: CASSQTGGLSGFYNEQFF.